The 2 T cell receptor beta chains below come from one sample, sequenced in a study of neurological immune-mediated disorders. From the 5' RACE reads, TCRdb called clonotypes with MiXCR, one entry per CDR3 protein. Of fewer than 80,000 distinct CDR3 sequences in the sample, roughly 4.8% were seen once. The sample consisted of PBMCs. The receptor set was obtained from a woman in her forties or fifties with multiple sclerosis.

This clonotype was seen ten or more times. The genes are TRBV12-3 or TRBV12-4 and TRBJ1-5; TRBD1 is a possible D gene (5 bases). The V gene lost 2 bases and the J gene lost 7 bases, with 6 bases spanning the gap. The CDR3 covers 12 residues. CDR3 sequence reads: CASSLSGQPQHF. As DNA, the CDR3 is TGTGCCAGCAGTTTATCAGGGCAGCCCCAGCATTTT.

This clonotype was seen many times. The J gene is TRBJ1-1, the V gene TRBV5-6; D gene unclear. V lost 0 bases and J lost 2, with 5 bases in between. Germline V gene lookup returns CDR1 SGHDT and CDR2 YYEEEE. The CDR3 is made up of 13 amino acids. CDR3 DNA: TGTGCCAGCAGCTTGGGCGGCAACACTGAAGCTTTCTTT. This gives the protein CASSLGGNTEAFF.